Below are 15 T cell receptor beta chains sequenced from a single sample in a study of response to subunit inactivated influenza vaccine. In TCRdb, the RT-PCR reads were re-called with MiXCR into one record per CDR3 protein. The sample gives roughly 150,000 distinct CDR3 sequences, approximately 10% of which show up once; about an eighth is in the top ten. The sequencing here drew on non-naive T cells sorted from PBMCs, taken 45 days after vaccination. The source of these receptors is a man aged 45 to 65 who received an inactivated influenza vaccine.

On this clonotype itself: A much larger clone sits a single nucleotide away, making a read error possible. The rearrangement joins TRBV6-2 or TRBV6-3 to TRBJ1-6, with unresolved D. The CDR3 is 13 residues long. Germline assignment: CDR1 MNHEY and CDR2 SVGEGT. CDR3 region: CPSQGRNNSPLHF. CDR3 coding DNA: TGTCCCAGCCAAGGGAGGAATAATTCACCCCTCCACTTT.

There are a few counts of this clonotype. CDR3 region: CASRGTGKAEAFF. The CDR3 DNA reads TGTGCCAGCAGGGGAACAGGGAAAGCTGAAGCTTTCTTT. This chain connects TRBV7-9 to TRBJ1-1; D is possibly TRBD1 (6 bases). V shed 6 bases and J shed 6 bases, with 14 bases lying between them. Germline-derived CDR1 and CDR2 are SEHNR and FQNEAQ (reference sequence). The CDR3 sequence is 13 residues long.

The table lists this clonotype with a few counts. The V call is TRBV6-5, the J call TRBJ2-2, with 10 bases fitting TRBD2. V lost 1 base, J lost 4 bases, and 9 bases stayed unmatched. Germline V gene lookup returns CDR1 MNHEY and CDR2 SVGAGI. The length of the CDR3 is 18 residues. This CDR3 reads CASSYWALAGPITGELFF. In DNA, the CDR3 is TGTGCCAGCAGTTACTGGGCACTAGCGGGACCCATCACCGGGGAGCTGTTTTTT.

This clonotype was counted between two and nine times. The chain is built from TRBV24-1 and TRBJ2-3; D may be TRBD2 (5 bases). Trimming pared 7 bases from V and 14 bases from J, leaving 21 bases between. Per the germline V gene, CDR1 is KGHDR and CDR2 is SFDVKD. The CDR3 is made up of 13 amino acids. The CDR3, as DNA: TGTGCCACCAGCCACTTGGACTTCCCTGGGCGGTATTTT. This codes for CATSHLDFPGRYF.

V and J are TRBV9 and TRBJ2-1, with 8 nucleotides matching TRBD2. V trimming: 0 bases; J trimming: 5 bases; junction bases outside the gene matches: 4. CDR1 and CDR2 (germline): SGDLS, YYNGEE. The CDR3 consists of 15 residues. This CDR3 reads CASSVGSGGNNEQFF. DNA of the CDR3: TGTGCCAGCAGCGTAGGGTCGGGGGGGAACAATGAGCAGTTCTTC.

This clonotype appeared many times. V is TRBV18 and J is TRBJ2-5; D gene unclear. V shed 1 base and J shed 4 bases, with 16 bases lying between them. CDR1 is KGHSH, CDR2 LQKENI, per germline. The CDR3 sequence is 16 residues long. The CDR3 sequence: CASSPRQRTDRETQYF. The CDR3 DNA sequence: TGTGCCAGCTCACCACGTCAGAGGACGGATCGAGAGACCCAGTACTTC.

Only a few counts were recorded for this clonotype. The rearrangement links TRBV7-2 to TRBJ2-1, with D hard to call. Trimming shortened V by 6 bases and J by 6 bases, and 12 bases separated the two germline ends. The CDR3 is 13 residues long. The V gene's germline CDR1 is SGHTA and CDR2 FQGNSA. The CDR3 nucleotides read TGTGCCAGCAGTAGCCCAGGCCTCAATGAGCAGTTCTTC. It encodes CASSSPGLNEQFF.

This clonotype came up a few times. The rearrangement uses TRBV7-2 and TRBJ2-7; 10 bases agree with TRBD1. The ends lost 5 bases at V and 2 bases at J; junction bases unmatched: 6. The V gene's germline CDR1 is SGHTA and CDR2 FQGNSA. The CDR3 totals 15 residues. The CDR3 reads CASSRRTGGAYEQYF. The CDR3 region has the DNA TGTGCCAGCAGCAGAAGGACAGGGGGGGCCTACGAGCAGTACTTC.

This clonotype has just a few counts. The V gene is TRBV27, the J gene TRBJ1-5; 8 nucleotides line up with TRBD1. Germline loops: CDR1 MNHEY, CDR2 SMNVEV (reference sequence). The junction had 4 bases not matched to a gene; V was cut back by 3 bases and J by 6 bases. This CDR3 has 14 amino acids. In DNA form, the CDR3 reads TGTGCCAGCAGTTTTCGACAGGGGCGTCAGCCCCAGCATTTT. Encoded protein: CASSFRQGRQPQHF.

CDR3 sequence (DNA): TGCGCCAGCAGTTCTCCCCTAGAGACCCAGTACTTC. Translating it yields CASSSPLETQYF. The rearrangement uses TRBV4-1 and TRBJ2-5, with D unresolved. V lost 6 bases and J 4 bases, leaving 9 bases between the germline ends. Germline CDR1 is MGHRA and CDR2 is YSYEKL. The CDR3 spans 12 residues.

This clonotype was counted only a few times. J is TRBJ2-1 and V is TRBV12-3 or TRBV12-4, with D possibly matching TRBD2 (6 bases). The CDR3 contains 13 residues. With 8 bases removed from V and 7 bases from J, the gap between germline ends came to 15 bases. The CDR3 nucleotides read TGTGCCAGCGGCGCCGGGACTGTGAATGAGCAGTTCTTC. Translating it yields CASGAGTVNEQFF.

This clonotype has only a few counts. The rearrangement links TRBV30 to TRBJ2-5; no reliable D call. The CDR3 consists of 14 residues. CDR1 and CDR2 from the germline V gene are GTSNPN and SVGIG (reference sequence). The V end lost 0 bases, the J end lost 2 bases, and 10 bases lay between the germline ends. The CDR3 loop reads CAWSVSRHQETQYF. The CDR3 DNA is TGTGCCTGGAGTGTCTCGCGGCATCAAGAGACCCAGTACTTC.

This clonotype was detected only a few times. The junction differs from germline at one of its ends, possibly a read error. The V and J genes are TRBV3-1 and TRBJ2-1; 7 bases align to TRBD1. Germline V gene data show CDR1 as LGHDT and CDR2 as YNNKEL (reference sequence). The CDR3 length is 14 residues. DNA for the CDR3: TGTGCCAGCAGCCCTTCAACTTGGACAGGCCGATCGGTCTTC. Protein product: CASSPSTWTGRSVF.

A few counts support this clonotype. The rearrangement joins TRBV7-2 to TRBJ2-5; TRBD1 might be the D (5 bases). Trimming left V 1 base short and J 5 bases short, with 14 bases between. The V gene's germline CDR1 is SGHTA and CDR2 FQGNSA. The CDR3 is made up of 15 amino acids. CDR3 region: CASSLGVGPRETQYF. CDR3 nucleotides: TGTGCCAGCAGCTTAGGTGTGGGGCCACGGGAGACCCAGTACTTC.

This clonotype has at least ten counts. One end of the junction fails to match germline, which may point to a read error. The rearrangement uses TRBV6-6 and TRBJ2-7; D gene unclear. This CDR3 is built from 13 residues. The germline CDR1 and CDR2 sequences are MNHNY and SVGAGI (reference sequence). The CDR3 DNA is TGTGCCACGTCTCCCCGGATCTCCCACGAGCAGTACTTC. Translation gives CATSPRISHEQYF.